This TCR beta chain was sequenced in a study of shared clonotypes between healthy human individuals (dated by TCRdb to 2020 to 2022). For the wider study: The cohort included three men and two women between 18 and 49 years of age. To increase sequencing depth and limit assay-specific biases, TCR repertoire library preparation and sequencing were carried out by different laboratories using diverse techniques. Between about 0.85 and 8.9 billion PBMCs per donor were obtained by leukapheresis. The study deeply sequenced blood TCR repertoires of about 5 healthy adults to estimate repertoire size and the extent of clonotype sharing between individuals. For each donor, three plates each were used for CD4 naive and CD4 memory, two plates were used for CD8 naive, and one plate was used for CD8 memory.

Beyond this particular receptor, the publication reports: Because the study included a small number of donors, the genetic and exposure-history diversity represented was limited. Even with the large sequencing depth, rarefaction of the sorted-subset datasets indicated that sequencing was incomplete. Naive subsets generally had larger estimated clonotype richness than memory subsets did. Pairwise subsampling led to the expectation that sequencing depth would affect the degree of clonotype sharing among donors. About 5% of naive CD4, 3.5% of naive CD8, 2.3% of memory CD4, and about 0.4% of memory CD8 clonotypes were shared across several donors. Clonotypes shared by all four sorted-subset donors showed higher generation probabilities than non-shared clonotypes. Sampling was restricted to blood, and TCR repertoires in tissue are likely to differ from TCR repertoires in blood.

The CDR3 contains 15 residues, cysteine and phenylalanine counted. Solely the CDR3 DNA is kept, with 45 bases framed from the first base. V is pruned by 0 bases and J by 5 bases, leaving 4 bases of the junction without a gene match. CDR1 and CDR2 (SGHNT, YYREEE) derive from the germline V gene (reference sequence). The donors were healthy, HIV-negative adults who had no recently reported acute infections or vaccinations. Every donor was a Caucasian adult living in Nashville, Tennessee, USA. CD8 memory samples consisted of magnetically selected CD45RO+ cells combined with CCR7-negative CD45RA+ effector memory (TemRA) cells. Blood was collected by leukapheresis, and PBMCs were isolated by Ficoll-Histopaque density gradient centrifugation and then cryopreserved in liquid nitrogen vapor phase. Analytical flow cytometry was used to check the purity and quantity of each magnetically sorted T cell population. Genomic DNA was isolated from each sorted fraction and quantified by UV absorbance on a Nanodrop 2000c.

Notes on this clone: Its antigen is currently not known. No much larger clone is present one base from it, and per-base qualities are unavailable.

Using the deep immunoSEQ assay, multiplex PCR amplified TCR CDR3 regions from genomic DNA. Genomic DNA extracted from each cell subset was distributed evenly over all wells of several immunoSEQ 96-well plates, and each plate served as one replicate. For sorted subsets, 200 to 250 ng of genomic DNA, equivalent to roughly 33,000 T cell genomes, went into each replicate PCR. The purified libraries were quantified using a Qubit 3.0 fluorometer, sized with a Bioanalyzer 2100, and then quantified again using the KAPA Library Quantification kit. Every immunoSEQ 96-well plate was sequenced on a separate single-read 150-cycle Illumina NextSeq 550 flow cell. From the authors' description of their analysis: Because the immunoSEQ output included only junctional sequences and no quality scores, the filtering could not be the same as the filtering used for full-length reads. To assign V/J genes and CDR3, sequences were annotated using PyIR, a Python wrapper for IgBLAST v1.9, with IMGT germline references. Any read was removed if the V/J assignment was weak (E-value above 1e-6), the CDR3 was missing, or the read contained stop codons, out-of-frame junctions, or ambiguous translated residues. V3J clonotypes were defined as sequences sharing the same inferred V gene, J gene, and CDR3 amino acid sequence. To compute the percentage overlap between repertoires, the number of shared unique clonotypes was divided by the size of the smaller repertoire. Three approaches were used to assess repertoire richness: RTK rarefaction, the Chao1 estimator, and Recon v2.1 estimates of unobserved clonotypes. Generation probabilities were computed with OLGA for all TCRbeta clonotypes obtained by the gDNA method from a few donors. In TCRdb, the immuneACCESS table is reduced to in-frame sequences with V and J assigned. These tables do not hold every clone; where another copy was compared, an unresolved V gene accounts for under half, and the others remain unexplained. D and trimming were read from the DNA, whereas the V and J calls and clone size are those reported in that table. Here the sample has around 690,000 clones; about 90% occur a single time. The ten largest clones add up to 30% to 40% of the sample.

The rearranged chain carries TRBV5-4 and TRBJ2-1; a stretch of 8 junction bases matches TRBD1. The sequence came from a young man in good health. Some clones in this sample may be carry-over from other donors' samples. The sequencing sample was made of memory CD8+ T cells from PBMCs. The meaning of the sample's cell subset or site label: CD45RO+ cells pooled with CCR7-negative TemRA cells. The CDR3 corresponds to CASSLVGQGHNEQFF. The DNA reads TGTGCCAGCAGCTTGGTAGGACAGGGACACAATGAGCAGTTCTTC.